What follows is one TCR beta chain and its context. The antigen is undetermined. TCRdb keeps only in-frame clones here, not all; method: immunoSEQ multiplex PCR. The sample has about 84,000 clones; around four fifths are singletons. The data stem from a study of OX40 agonist ivuxolimab in advanced cancers. Study-wide context: Every 2 weeks, ivuxolimab was infused into the patients intravenously at between 0.01 and 10 mg/kg. Enrollees could have had prior anti-PD-1, anti-PD-L1 or anti-CTLA-4 therapy, which 35% to 40% had received.

Findings and limits, study-wide: Relative to CD4+ cells, CD8+ T cells on average had more expanded clones. Partial responders at 0.1-3.0 mg/kg had among the lowest clonal expansion.

This CDR3 has 18 amino acids. The ends lost 6 bases at V and 5 bases at J; junction bases unmatched: 13. Germline values: CDR1 MDHEN, CDR2 SYDVKM. The sequence was collected from an adult with an advanced solid tumor such as melanoma, head and neck, liver or kidney cancer. The sequencing here drew on CD4+ or CD8+ T cells sorted from blood, taken in a trial of the OX40 agonist ivuxolimab. The J gene is TRBJ2-3, the V gene TRBV28; 14 bases fit TRBD2. The DNA for the CDR3 is TGTGCCAGCAGCTTTCAGTTAGGGACTAGCGGGGGACGAGATACGCAGTATTTT. Translated, it gives CASSFQLGTSGGRDTQYF. Full variable domain (rest looked up from reference TRBV28 and TRBJ2-3): DVKVTQSSRYLVKRTGEKVFLECVQDMDHENMFWYRQDPGLGLRLIYFSYDVKMKEKGDIPEGYSVSREKKERFSLILESASTNQTSMYLCASSFQLGTSGGRDTQYFGPGTRLTVL.